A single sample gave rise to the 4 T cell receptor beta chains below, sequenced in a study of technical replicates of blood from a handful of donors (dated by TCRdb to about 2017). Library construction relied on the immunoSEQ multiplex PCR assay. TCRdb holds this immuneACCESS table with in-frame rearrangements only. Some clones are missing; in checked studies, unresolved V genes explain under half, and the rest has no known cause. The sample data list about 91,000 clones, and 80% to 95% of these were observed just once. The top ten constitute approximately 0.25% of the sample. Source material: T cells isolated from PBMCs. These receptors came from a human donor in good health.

CDR3 coding DNA: TGTGCCAGCAGCTATGGGGACTCTCGCGGTGTTAAGCAGTTCTTC. This encodes CASSYGDSRGVKQFF. This chain connects TRBV11-2 to TRBJ2-1, with a possible D match to TRBD2 (6 bases). The germline gives CDR1 SGHAT, CDR2 FQNNGV. V lost 4 bases and J lost 11, with 21 bases in between. This CDR3 comprises 15 residues.

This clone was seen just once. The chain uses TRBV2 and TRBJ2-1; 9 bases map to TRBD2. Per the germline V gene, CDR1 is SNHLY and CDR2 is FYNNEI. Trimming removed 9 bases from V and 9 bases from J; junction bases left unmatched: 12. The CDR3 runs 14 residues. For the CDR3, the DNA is TGTGCCAGTTCCGAGGGGCGGGAGGGGCTTGAGCAGTTCTTC. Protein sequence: CASSEGREGLEQFF.

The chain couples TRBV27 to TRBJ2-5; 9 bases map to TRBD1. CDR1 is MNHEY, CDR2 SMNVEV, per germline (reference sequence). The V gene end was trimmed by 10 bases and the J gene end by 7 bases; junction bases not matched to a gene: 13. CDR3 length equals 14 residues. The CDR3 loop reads CATNDRGFHGTQYF. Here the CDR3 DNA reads TGTGCCACCAACGACAGGGGGTTTCACGGGACCCAGTACTTC.

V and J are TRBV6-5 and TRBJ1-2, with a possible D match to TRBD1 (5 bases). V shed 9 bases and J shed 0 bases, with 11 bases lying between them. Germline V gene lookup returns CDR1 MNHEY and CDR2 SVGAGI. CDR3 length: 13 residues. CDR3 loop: CASRGASNYGYTF. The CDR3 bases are TGTGCCAGTCGCGGGGCCTCTAACTATGGCTACACCTTC.